The entry that follows covers one TCR beta chain sequence. Its target antigen remains unknown. The sample holds no much larger clone one base away, and base qualities are not on file. This sample stems from a study of T cell changes during pregnancy in multiple sclerosis (dated by TCRdb to 2018 to 2020). Background on the whole study: The study looked at changes in the T cell repertoire across pregnancy in women with multiple sclerosis.

Libraries were prepared through the immunoSEQ multiplex PCR assay. Drawn from immuneACCESS, this table holds only the in-frame rearrangements with V and J called that TCRdb kept. Clones are partly lost; checked studies trace under half to an unresolved V gene and leave the rest unexplained. For this sample there are roughly 120,000 clones; approximately 90% appear just once. Together, the top ten hold 1.5% of the sample. The cysteine opens and the phenylalanine closes a CDR3 of 13 amino acids. Just the 39-base CDR3 DNA is kept, in frame starting at base 1. After removal of 4 bases from V and 9 bases from J, the junction retains 2 bases not matched to a gene. Based on the germline V gene, the CDR1 and CDR2 sequences are MNHNS and SASEGT.

The chain was built from TRBV6-1 and TRBJ2-1; TRBD1 fits 11 bases in the junction. This material consisted of peripheral blood, taken in the third trimester of pregnancy. The TCR comes from a female donor with multiple sclerosis, enrolled in a pregnancy study. CDR3 protein: CASSGTGGLEQFF. The nucleotide sequence reads TGTGCCAGCAGTGGGACAGGGGGCCTTGAGCAGTTCTTC.